This T cell receptor beta chain was sequenced in a study of cytomegalovirus exposure and HLA in healthy donors. Study-wide results and caveats: Clonal expansion was found to be greater in HLA-associated TCR beta chains than in equally common others in a later analysis. The authors confirmed in vitro that a few CMV-associated chains were specific for CMV antigens. One later analysis reportedly identified an Asian-associated ancestry cluster that showed fewer N-insertions than the approximately 600-donor mean. Per a later analysis, fewer than 20,000 TCR beta sequences showed association with HLA alleles at 0.05 false discovery rate.

Comment on this clone: Its antigen is not identified.

The PCR had 60 Vbeta and 13 Jbeta primers. Libraries were prepared by immunoSEQ multiplex PCR; TCRdb keeps only in-frame clonotypes and omits some of them. The repertoire consists of 90,000 or so clones, with about 75% occurring once and the leading ten covering roughly 5.5%. Trimming at V came to 0 bases and at J to 8 bases, leaving 7 bases not matched to a gene. The CDR3 has 15 residues. CDR1 and CDR2 (germline): LGHNA, YNFKEQ. The chain joins TRBV4-2 to TRBJ1-2; TRBD1 agrees at 9 bases. This TCR came from a female donor in good health and CMV-seronegative. Sequences were obtained from PBMCs. The DNA for the CDR3 is TGTGCCAGCAGCCAAGATACAGGGGGCGCAGGCGGCTACACCTTC. It specifies CASSQDTGGAGGYTF.